The 11 T cell receptor beta chains reported below all come from one sample, sequenced in a study of CD4 T cells in relation to SARS-CoV-2 and coronaviruses. The repertoire was sequenced with immunoSEQ multiplex PCR; TCRdb's copy has only in-frame clones and lacks some. The sample contains about 21,000 clones, approximately 80% of which appear only once. Before the COVID-19 pandemic, during about 2010-2019, CD4+ T cells were taken from unexposed donors. After about 10 days of culture, CD4+ T cells were isolated. Antigens of these TCRs are unknown. The sequencing input was CD4+ T cells from PBMCs, cultured in vitro. Source of these receptors: a human donor in good health.

The rearrangement uses TRBV5-6 and TRBJ2-7, with 11 bases lining up with TRBD2. In germline, CDR1 is SGHDT, CDR2 YYEEEE. CDR3 length equals 18 residues. Trimming took 0 bases from V and 3 from J; bases not matched to a gene: 11. This chain's CDR3 is CASSLELAGDGDLYEQYF. The CDR3 DNA reads TGTGCCAGCAGCTTGGAACTAGCGGGAGATGGAGACCTCTACGAGCAGTACTTC.

The CDR3 DNA is TGTGCCAGCAGCCCGAGACTAGCGGGAAGCACAGATACGCAGTATTTT. Its translation: CASSPRLAGSTDTQYF. This chain links TRBV7-9 with TRBJ2-3; 11 nucleotides match TRBD2. Germline CDR1 reads SEHNR; CDR2 reads FQNEAQ (reference sequence). The V and J ends lost 5 bases and 0 bases, in that order; junction bases with no gene match: 4. CDR3 length: 16 residues. Drawing the rest from reference TRBV7-9 and TRBJ2-3, the complete variable domain is DTGVSQNPRHKITKRGQNVTFRCDPISEHNRLYWYRQTLGQGPEFLTYFQNEAQLEKSRLLSDRFSAERPKGSFSTLEIQRTEQGDSAMYLCASSPRLAGSTDTQYFGPGTRLTVL.

J is TRBJ2-6 and V is TRBV11-3, with D unresolved. Per the germline V gene, CDR1 is SGHNT and CDR2 is YENEEA. The V end lost 5 bases, the J end lost 0 bases, and 5 bases lay between the germline ends. This CDR3 has 14 residues. The CDR3 loop reads CASSPYSGANVLTF. CDR3 sequence (DNA): TGTGCCAGCAGCCCCTACTCTGGGGCCAACGTCCTGACTTTC.

The V gene is TRBV4-1, the J gene TRBJ2-2; D gene uncertain. Germline CDR1 reads MGHRA; CDR2 reads YSYEKL. The CDR3 spans 15 residues. V lost 3 bases and J lost 4, with 12 bases in between. This chain's CDR3 is CASSQIVMGTGELFF. The CDR3 DNA reads as TGCGCCAGCAGCCAGATAGTAATGGGCACCGGGGAGCTGTTTTTT.

The chain recombines TRBV2 with TRBJ2-7; D possibly corresponds to TRBD2 (6 bases). Germline CDR1 SNHLY, CDR2 FYNNEI. The CDR3 is 13 amino acids. V lost 4 bases and J lost 3, with 10 bases in between. The CDR3 nucleotides are TGTGCCAGCAGTGGGGCGGGGCTCTACGAGCAGTACTTC. It codes for CASSGAGLYEQYF.

The rearrangement uses TRBV19 and TRBJ1-5, with D possibly matching TRBD1 (5 bases). Trimming removed 3 bases from V and 7 bases from J, with 10 bases in between. The CDR3 has 13 residues. Germline loops: CDR1 LNHDA, CDR2 SQIVND (reference sequence). CDR3 amino acids: CASSIPGEQPQHF. Written as DNA, the CDR3 is TGTGCCAGTAGTATTCCGGGGGAGCAGCCCCAGCATTTT.

V usage is TRBV30 and J usage is TRBJ1-6; 9 nucleotides line up with TRBD1. J was trimmed by 7 bases and V by 1 base; bases with no gene match: 2. Per the germline V gene, CDR1 is GTSNPN and CDR2 is SVGIG (reference sequence). The CDR3 consists of 14 residues. CDR3 region: CAWSGTGENSPLHF. In nucleotides, the CDR3 is TGTGCCTGGAGTGGGACAGGGGAGAATTCACCCCTCCACTTT. The whole variable domain, remainder taken from reference TRBV30 and TRBJ1-6, is SQTIHQWPATLVQPVGSPLSLECTVEGTSNPNLYWYRQAAGRGLQLLFYSVGIGQISSEVPQNLSASRPQDRQFILSSKKLLLSDSGFYLCAWSGTGENSPLHFGNGTRLTVT.

This clone was picked up a small number of times. The rearrangement links TRBV5-1 to TRBJ2-3; no definite D call. The CDR3 extends over 12 amino acids. The V gene lost 1 base and the J gene lost 5 bases, with 5 bases spanning the gap. CDR1 is SGHRS and CDR2 is YFSETQ in the germline V gene. The CDR3 protein is CASSLSEDTQYF. The CDR3 nucleotides read TGCGCCAGCAGCTTGAGTGAAGATACGCAGTATTTT.

This clone was picked up a small number of times. The chain carries TRBV19 and TRBJ1-4; 9 positions agree with TRBD1. The germline CDR1 and CDR2 sequences are LNHDA and SQIVND (reference sequence). The CDR3 runs 15 residues. Trimming took 7 bases from V and 4 from J; bases not matched to a gene: 7. This CDR3 is CASTYVGQGNEKLFF. The CDR3 nucleotides are TGTGCCAGTACCTACGTGGGACAGGGTAATGAAAAACTGTTTTTT.

The chain couples TRBV7-9 to TRBJ1-1, with D tentatively TRBD1 (5 bases). The germline V and J ends were trimmed by 5 bases and 6 bases, with 13 bases remaining between them. Germline loops: CDR1 SEHNR, CDR2 FQNEAQ (reference sequence). The CDR3 is 13 residues long. The CDR3 DNA is TGTGCCAGCAGCATATCACCGGGGGCTGAAGCTTTCTTT. It translates to CASSISPGAEAFF. Full variable domain (missing parts from reference TRBV7-9 and TRBJ1-1): DTGVSQNPRHKITKRGQNVTFRCDPISEHNRLYWYRQTLGQGPEFLTYFQNEAQLEKSRLLSDRFSAERPKGSFSTLEIQRTEQGDSAMYLCASSISPGAEAFFGQGTRLTVV.

V usage is TRBV18 and J usage is TRBJ2-1, with TRBD2 identical over 15 bases. Germline V gene lookup returns CDR1 KGHSH and CDR2 LQKENI. The junction had 7 bases not matched to a gene; V was cut back by 4 bases and J by 6 bases. The CDR3 has 17 residues. This chain's CDR3 is CASSQNGLAGGPNEQFF. The CDR3 DNA reads as TGTGCCAGCTCACAAAATGGACTAGCGGGAGGGCCCAATGAGCAGTTCTTC. Combining the CDR3 with reference TRBV18 and TRBJ2-1 gives the whole variable domain NAGVMQNPRHLVRRRGQEARLRCSPMKGHSHVYWYRQLPEEGLKFMVYLQKENIIDESGMPKERFSAEFPKEGPSILRIQQVVRGDSAAYFCASSQNGLAGGPNEQFFGPGTRLTVL.